What follows are 21 T cell receptor beta chains derived from one specimen sequenced in a study of control samples from healthy donors and cancer patients. Profiled with immunoSEQ multiplex PCR; TCRdb holds only in-frame clones, not every one. The sample shows around 170,000 clones, around nine tenths of them seen only once. Sequencing was done on a sample of blood. The receptors were gathered from a woman aged 30 to 39 in good health.

V and J are TRBV7-9 and TRBJ1-4; TRBD1 matches 7 bases. The CDR3 runs 16 residues. CDR1 SEHNR and CDR2 FQNEAQ come from the germline V gene (reference sequence). Trimming cost V 1 base and J 4 bases; bases outside gene matches: 6. The CDR3 DNA sequence: TGTGCCAGCAGCTTAGATCAAGGGACAGTTAATGAAAAACTGTTTTTT. Translation gives CASSLDQGTVNEKLFF.

This clone was recorded only once. This chain links TRBV4-1 with TRBJ2-2; the D gene is possibly TRBD2 (7 bases). V was trimmed by 6 bases and J by 7 bases, leaving 21 bases between them. Germline-derived CDR1 and CDR2 are MGHRA and YSYEKL. This CDR3 is 16 amino acids long. Here the CDR3 reads CASRGGGGLDGGELFF. In nucleotides, the CDR3 is TGCGCCAGCAGGGGGGGAGGGGGACTGGACGGCGGGGAGCTGTTTTTT.

J is TRBJ1-6 and V is TRBV6-5; possible D gene TRBD1, 5 bases. Trimming took 4 bases from V and 12 from J, leaving 10 bases between them. In germline, CDR1 is MNHEY, CDR2 SVGAGI. The CDR3 is 12 amino acids. CDR3 sequence (DNA): TGTGCCAGCAGTTTATTAGGGGAACCCCTCCACTTT. Residues: CASSLLGEPLHF.

V and J are TRBV6-6 and TRBJ2-3, with 11 bases lining up with TRBD2. The CDR3 is 15 residues long. J was trimmed by 5 bases and V by 8 bases; bases with no gene match: 9. Germline CDR1 is MNHNY and CDR2 is SVGAGI (reference sequence). The CDR3 DNA follows: TGTGCCAGCTCGCCGGCCGGACTAGCGGGAGATACGCAGTATTTT. It codes for CASSPAGLAGDTQYF.

The chain uses TRBV5-1 and TRBJ2-3, with TRBD2 matching over 8 bases. The trim removed 0 bases at V and 0 bases at J, leaving 0 bases unmatched. This CDR3 region has 15 residues. Looked up from germline, CDR1 is SGHRS and CDR2 is YFSETQ. This CDR3 reads CASSLVAGSTDTQYF. CDR3 in DNA: TGCGCCAGCAGCTTGGTAGCGGGGAGCACAGATACGCAGTATTTT.

J is TRBJ2-7 and V is TRBV7-3; no clear D gene. Per the germline V gene, CDR1 is SGHTA and CDR2 is FQGTGA. Trimming took 6 bases from V and 2 from J, leaving 11 bases between them. The CDR3 is 13 amino acids. The CDR3 is CASRDGAAYEQYF. In DNA form, the CDR3 reads TGTGCCAGCAGAGACGGTGCCGCCTACGAGCAGTACTTC. Drawing the rest from reference TRBV7-3 and TRBJ2-7, the complete variable domain is GAGVSQTPSNKVTEKGKYVELRCDPISGHTALYWYRQSLGQGPEFLIYFQGTGAADDSGLPNDRFFAVRPEGSVSTLKIQRTERGDSAVYLCASRDGAAYEQYFGPGTRLTVT.

The chain employs TRBV11-2 and TRBJ2-1; tentative D call: TRBD1 (6 bases). Germline CDR1 and CDR2: SGHAT and FQNNGV. The CDR3 covers 18 residues. V lost 4 bases and J lost 3, with 22 bases in between. The CDR3 DNA is TGTGCCAGCAGCTCAGGGACCGGACAGCTAAAAGACTACAATGAGCAGTTCTTC. Protein product: CASSSGTGQLKDYNEQFF.

The V and J genes are TRBV2 and TRBJ2-1, with 13 positions matching TRBD2. V was pared by 3 bases and J by 9 bases, with 2 bases of the junction left unmatched. CDR3 size: 14 residues. Germline assignment: CDR1 SNHLY and CDR2 FYNNEI. The CDR3 nucleotides are TGTGCCAGCAGTGAGAGACTAGCGGGGGGTGAGCAGTTCTTC. It is translated as CASSERLAGGEQFF.

This chain links TRBV27 with TRBJ2-4; D possibly matches TRBD1 or TRBD2 (5 bases each). Trimming pared 5 bases from V and 7 bases from J, leaving 24 bases between. This CDR3 contains 17 residues. Per the germline V gene, CDR1 is MNHEY and CDR2 is SMNVEV (reference sequence). This chain's CDR3 is CASSGETGTALRNIQYF. The CDR3 nucleotides read TGTGCCAGCAGTGGAGAAACCGGGACCGCACTACGGAACATTCAGTACTTC.

V usage is TRBV2 and J usage is TRBJ2-5; D might be TRBD2 (7 bases). V lost 5 bases and J 4 bases, leaving 23 bases between the germline ends. Germline CDR1 reads SNHLY; CDR2 reads FYNNEI. This CDR3 has 17 amino acids. CDR3 nucleotide sequence: TGTGCCAGCAGTCATAGGGCGCAAGGGGGGGCGGGAGAGACCCAGTACTTC. It translates to CASSHRAQGGAGETQYF. The whole variable domain, filled in from reference TRBV2 and TRBJ2-5, reads EPEVTQTPSHQVTQMGQEVILRCVPISNHLYFYWYRQILGQKVEFLVSFYNNEISEKSEIFDDQFSVERPDGSNFTLKIRSTKLEDSAMYFCASSHRAQGGAGETQYFGPGTRLLVL.

The CDR3 bases are TGTGCCAGCAGCCTACACGGACAGGGGGCGGCTGGAGGCTACACCTTC. Translated, it gives CASSLHGQGAAGGYTF. This chain connects TRBV2 to TRBJ1-2; 11 bases are a match to TRBD1. The germline gives CDR1 SNHLY, CDR2 FYNNEI. J gave up 8 bases and V 6 bases, and 14 bases lay outside the gene matches. This CDR3 is built from 16 residues.

The rearrangement links TRBV30 to TRBJ2-7; no reliable D call. The germline V gene has CDR1 GTSNPN and CDR2 SVGIG (reference sequence). V was clipped by 6 bases and J by 6 bases, with 18 bases between them. The CDR3 consists of 13 residues. The CDR3 region has the DNA TGTGCCTGCCGTGGCCCCCTTGGGATCGAGCAGTACTTC. Translated, it gives CACRGPLGIEQYF.

This chain joins TRBV7-9 and TRBJ2-1; the D call may be TRBD1 or TRBD2 (5 bases each). V was pared by 5 bases and J by 5 bases, with 16 bases between. The CDR3 length is 15 residues. Germline V CDR1 and CDR2: SEHNR, FQNEAQ (reference sequence). CDR3: CASSPERLGDNEQFF. CDR3 DNA sequence: TGTGCCAGCAGCCCCGAGCGGTTAGGGGACAATGAGCAGTTCTTC.

V usage is TRBV7-9 and J usage is TRBJ2-5; no definite D call. The CDR3 consists of 16 residues. Germline values: CDR1 SEHNR, CDR2 FQNEAQ (reference sequence). V lost 0 bases to trimming and J lost 5 bases, with 16 bases between them. DNA for the CDR3: TGTGCCAGCAGCTTAGCCGGCGTCAACACTGGGGAGACCCAGTACTTC. Translation: CASSLAGVNTGETQYF.

The V call is TRBV19, the J call TRBJ2-4; D is unclear. Germline V gene lookup returns CDR1 LNHDA and CDR2 SQIVND (reference sequence). The V end was cut by 1 base, the J end by 1 base, with 11 bases between. The CDR3 totals 16 residues. CDR3 coding DNA: TGTGCCAGTAGTATAGTTCCGAACTCGGCCAAAAACATTCAGTACTTC. Protein: CASSIVPNSAKNIQYF. Full variable domain (rest looked up from reference TRBV19 and TRBJ2-4): DGGITQSPKYLFRKEGQNVTLSCEQNLNHDAMYWYRQDPGQGLRLIYYSQIVNDFQKGDIAEGYSVSREKKESFPLTVTSAQKNPTAFYLCASSIVPNSAKNIQYFGAGTRLSVL.

The chain employs TRBV7-2 and TRBJ2-1; D ambiguous. Trimming took off 4 bases at V and 3 bases at J, with 4 bases between the two ends. This CDR3 is 12 amino acids long. Per the germline V gene, CDR1 is SGHTA and CDR2 is FQGNSA. This chain's CDR3 is CASSYDYNEQFF. The DNA for the CDR3 is TGTGCCAGCAGCTATGACTACAATGAGCAGTTCTTC.

The rearrangement uses TRBV6-5 and TRBJ1-3, with a weak D call TRBD1 (5 bases). Germline assignment: CDR1 MNHEY and CDR2 SVGAGI. CDR3 length: 14 amino acids. Trimming stripped 5 bases from V and 0 bases from J, with 8 bases between. The CDR3 DNA is TGTGCCAGCAGTCTCGGGACCTCTGGAAACACCATATATTTT. Residues: CASSLGTSGNTIYF.

CDR3 sequence: CASSQGLISGNTIYF. The CDR3 nucleotides are TGTGCCAGCAGCCAAGGGCTGATCTCTGGAAACACCATATATTTT. The V and J genes are TRBV4-2 and TRBJ1-3; D remains unclear. The germline V and J ends were trimmed by 1 base and 0 bases, with 7 bases remaining between them. CDR3 length equals 15 residues. CDR1 is LGHNA and CDR2 is YNFKEQ in the germline V gene.

The CDR3 nucleotides read TGTGCCAGCAGTCCCGGACTAGCGGGAGGGCCCTGGAATGAGCAGTTCTTC. Amino acids: CASSPGLAGGPWNEQFF. The rearrangement links TRBV6-6 to TRBJ2-1, with 15 bases aligning to TRBD2. V gave up 5 bases and J gave up 7 bases; unmatched junction bases: 9. Germline V CDR1 and CDR2: MNHNY, SVGAGI (reference sequence). The CDR3 runs to 17 residues.

This clone was found a few times. This chain uses TRBV15 with TRBJ2-5, with D possibly TRBD2 on 6 matching bases. Trimming took 4 bases from V and 5 from J, leaving 20 bases between them. The CDR3 loop spans 16 amino acids. CDR1 is LNHNV, CDR2 YYDKDF, per germline (reference sequence). The CDR3, as DNA: TGTGCCACCAGCACCGTACTGGGGGGTGTAGGGGAGACCCAGTACTTC. It translates to CATSTVLGGVGETQYF.

Only one count was recorded for this clone. This rearrangement joins TRBV2 to TRBJ2-7; possibly TRBD2 for D (6 bases). CDR3 length equals 13 residues. Trimming shortened V by 7 bases and J by 12 bases, and 22 bases separated the two germline ends. Germline CDR1 SNHLY, CDR2 FYNNEI. CDR3 sequence (DNA): TGTGCCAGCAAAGAAGCTAGCGCAGCTACACTGTACTTC. Its protein is CASKEASAATLYF.